Listed here are 4 T cell receptor beta chains from one sample, sequenced in a study of cytomegalovirus exposure and HLA in healthy donors. Data came from immunoSEQ multiplex PCR; TCRdb stores just in-frame clones and leaves some out. The repertoire holds some 140,000 clones, with about 86% as singletons. The sequenced sample consisted of PBMCs. The receptors were sampled from a man between 18 and 35 years old in good health and CMV-seropositive.

This sequence joins TRBV27 and TRBJ2-3, with D possibly matching TRBD2 (7 bases). The CDR3 spans 14 residues. Germline V gene sequence: CDR1 MNHEY, CDR2 SMNVEV (reference sequence). V was shortened by 5 bases and J by 3 bases, with 12 bases between the two germline ends. In DNA form, the CDR3 reads TGTGCCAGCAGTAGTGGGGGGGCGACAGATACGCAGTATTTT. It encodes CASSSGGATDTQYF.

The V call is TRBV6-1, the J call TRBJ2-7; 8 bases are shared with TRBD1. The V and J ends lost 6 bases and 4 bases, in that order; junction bases with no gene match: 5. The CDR3 spans 13 residues. Germline CDR1 MNHNS, CDR2 SASEGT. DNA of the CDR3: TGTGCCAGCAGAGGGACAGGCGGATACGAGCAGTACTTC. Amino acids: CASRGTGGYEQYF.

The chain uses TRBV7-9 and TRBJ2-7; 11 nucleotides match TRBD1. V was clipped by 5 bases and J by 3 bases; unmatched bases: 6. The length of the CDR3 is 15 residues. CDR1 and CDR2 (germline): SEHNR, FQNEAQ (reference sequence). CDR3 in DNA: TGTGCCAGCAGCCCGGGACAGGGGGAGGGCTACGAGCAGTACTTC. Encoded protein: CASSPGQGEGYEQYF.

V is TRBV5-1 and J is TRBJ1-1; TRBD1 aligns across 9 bases. The CDR3 spans 13 residues. V was clipped by 4 bases and J by 5 bases; unmatched bases: 3. The germline V gene encodes CDR1 SGHRS and CDR2 YFSETQ. The CDR3 reads CASSRQGVTEAFF. As DNA, the CDR3 is TGCGCCAGCAGCCGACAGGGGGTAACTGAAGCTTTCTTT.